This T cell receptor (beta chain) comes out of a study of T cell responses to AZD1222 COVID-19 vaccine. Findings and caveats of the study: Breadth and depth of Spike-specific TCRs rose after two AZD1222 doses. Close to half of all spike-specific TCRs reportedly target regions of the variants that are unmutated. It should be noted that donors were predominantly white British and more often female, and clonal diversity was possibly underestimated. The study identified only 6 or 7 AZD1222 recipients as seropositive at baseline.

Repertoires were generated with immunoSEQ multiplex PCR, while TCRdb's copy carries only in-frame clones and drops some. The table shows more than 80,000 clones, with 80% to 90% occurring only once. Worth noting for this clone: Its antigen is undetermined.

The V end was cut by 0 bases, the J end by 2 bases, with 11 bases between. Germline V gene data show CDR1 as LGHNA and CDR2 as YSLEER. The CDR3 covers 16 residues. This clonotype was sampled from an adult in good health. The chain combines TRBV4-3 with TRBJ1-5; no clear D. Sequencing used peripheral blood, obtained on day 0 of MenACWY control vaccination. Written as DNA, the CDR3 is TGCGCCAGCAGCCAAGATAGGACCACGGGCAATCAGCCCCAGCATTTT. Translated, it gives CASSQDRTTGNQPQHF.